Below are 23 T cell receptor beta chains sequenced from a single sample in a study of post-analysis software for immune sequencing data. Whole-study results and caveats: With TRBV5-6, TRBV5-1 and TRBV20-1 included, about five TRBV segments were more frequent in patients than in controls.

Their cognate antigens are unknown. cDNA libraries for TCR beta contained unique molecular identifiers. MiXCR, applied by TCRdb to the PCR reads, yields one record per CDR3 protein. The sample has some 890,000 distinct CDR3 sequences; 53% are singletons. The sequencing input was blood. These TCRs come from a girl aged 5 to 17 with multiple sclerosis.

This sequence joins TRBV10-3 and TRBJ2-5, with a tentative D call TRBD2 (6 bases). The J call could be wrong; TRBJ2-7 is a better fit for the DNA end. Germline V gives CDR1 ENHRY, CDR2 SYGVKD. This CDR3 is built from 14 residues. CDR3 DNA: TGTGCCATCAGTGAAGCGGGCCGCGGGAACGAGCAGTACTTC. Translated: CAISEAGRGNEQYF.

This chain connects TRBV3-1 to TRBJ2-5; 7 bases are shared with TRBD2. V lost 2 bases, J lost 5 bases, and 11 bases stayed unmatched. This CDR3 is built from 16 residues. Germline V gene sequence: CDR1 LGHDT, CDR2 YNNKEL (reference sequence). The CDR3 coding sequence is TGTGCCAGCAGCCAATCAAGGCCTAGCGGAGGGGAGACCCAGTACTTC. Its translation: CASSQSRPSGGETQYF.

This clonotype has only a few counts. V gene TRBV5-1 combines with J gene TRBJ2-7; a possible D gene is TRBD2 (5 bases). Germline V gene lookup returns CDR1 SGHRS and CDR2 YFSETQ. Between the trimmed V and J ends, which lost 3 bases and 0 bases, there was a span of 16 bases. CDR3 length: 16 amino acids. The DNA of the CDR3 is TGCGCCAGCAGCTCTAGCCCGACTGGGAGCTCCTACGAGCAGTACTTC. Translation gives CASSSSPTGSSYEQYF.

The J gene is TRBJ2-3, the V gene TRBV12-3 or TRBV12-4; D remains unclear. V lost 5 bases to trimming and J lost 6 bases, with 6 bases between them. The CDR3 contains 11 residues. Here the CDR3 DNA reads TGTGCCAGCAGTCATTGGGATACGCAGTATTTT. As protein: CASSHWDTQYF.

This clonotype has more than one count but fewer than ten. The chain carries TRBV5-1 and TRBJ1-1; the D gene is possibly TRBD1 (6 bases). The CDR3 length is 15 residues. Trimming left V 5 bases short and J 5 bases short, with 19 bases between. Germline V gene lookup returns CDR1 SGHRS and CDR2 YFSETQ. The CDR3 DNA reads as TGCGCCAGCAGTCCGGGACACACTGGAACTACTGAAGCTTTCTTT. The encoded protein is CASSPGHTGTTEAFF. Using reference TRBV5-1 and TRBJ1-1 for the parts outside the CDR3, the full variable domain is KAGVTQTPRYLIKTRGQQVTLSCSPISGHRSVSWYQQTPGQGLQFLFEYFSETQRNKGNFPGRFSGRQFSNSRSEMNVSTLELGDSALYLCASSPGHTGTTEAFFGQGTRLTVV.

This clonotype was counted between two and nine times. The rearrangement links TRBV7-3 to TRBJ2-1; 8 positions match TRBD2. J lost 3 bases, V lost 4 bases, and 8 bases had no gene match. CDR1 and CDR2 from the germline V gene are SGHTA and FQGTGA. The CDR3 has 16 residues. The CDR3 is CASSSPGTRLYNEQFF. In DNA form, the CDR3 reads TGTGCCAGCAGCTCCCCCGGGACTAGACTCTACAATGAGCAGTTCTTC.

The chain couples TRBV5-1 to TRBJ2-1, with unresolved D. Germline V gene sequence: CDR1 SGHRS, CDR2 YFSETQ. This CDR3 region has 12 residues. V lost 4 bases to trimming and J lost 10 bases, with 12 bases between them. The CDR3 region is CASSLDPGEQFF. CDR3 DNA sequence: TGCGCCAGCAGCCTCGACCCGGGCGAGCAGTTCTTC.

This clonotype was counted between two and nine times. The chain links TRBV11-2 to TRBJ1-1; D gene unclear. Germline CDR1 is SGHAT and CDR2 is FQNNGV. Trimming took off 3 bases at V and 4 bases at J, with 9 bases between the two ends. CDR3 length equals 13 residues. This CDR3 reads CASSFNRVTEAFF. The CDR3 DNA reads TGTGCCAGCAGCTTCAACCGAGTCACTGAAGCTTTCTTT.

This sequence joins TRBV7-9 and TRBJ2-3, with D perhaps matching TRBD1 (6 bases). Germline V lookup: CDR1 SEHNR, CDR2 FQNEAQ (reference sequence). Trimming removed 4 bases at V and 0 bases at J, with 11 bases between. The CDR3 covers 15 residues. The CDR3 region is CASSSGQRSTDTQYF. DNA for the CDR3: TGTGCCAGCAGCTCCGGACAGCGAAGCACAGATACGCAGTATTTT. The whole variable domain, remainder taken from reference TRBV7-9 and TRBJ2-3, is DTGVSQNPRHKITKRGQNVTFRCDPISEHNRLYWYRQTLGQGPEFLTYFQNEAQLEKSRLLSDRFSAERPKGSFSTLEIQRTEQGDSAMYLCASSSGQRSTDTQYFGPGTRLTVL.

The gene calls are TRBV20-1 and TRBJ2-1; D ambiguous. CDR1 and CDR2 (germline): DFQATT, SNEGSKA (reference sequence). The V and J ends lost 3 bases and 2 bases respectively, with 11 bases between them. CDR3 size: 14 residues. CDR3 protein: CSARSGFPYNEQFF. The CDR3 DNA sequence: TGCAGTGCTAGGTCCGGGTTCCCCTACAATGAGCAGTTCTTC.

The gene calls are TRBV13 and TRBJ2-1; 12 nucleotides agree with TRBD2. CDR1 and CDR2 from the germline V gene are PRHDT and FYEKMQ (reference sequence). V lost 5 bases and J lost 6; bases outside the gene matches: 5. The CDR3 extends over 15 amino acids. The DNA of the CDR3 is TGTGCCAGCAGCAACGGGGGACTAGCGGGCAATGAGCAGTTCTTC. This sequence encodes CASSNGGLAGNEQFF.

The table lists this clonotype with a few counts. The chain couples TRBV10-3 to TRBJ2-7; TRBD2 matches 10 bases. The junction had 2 bases not matched to a gene; V was cut back by 4 bases and J by 2 bases. Germline V lookup: CDR1 ENHRY, CDR2 SYGVKD. The CDR3 spans 14 residues. CDR3 sequence: CAISGTSGTYEQYF. In nucleotides, the CDR3 is TGTGCCATCAGTGGGACTAGCGGAACCTACGAGCAGTACTTC.

The genes are TRBV10-3 and TRBJ2-7; 7 bases are shared with TRBD1. Trimming cost V 10 bases and J 2 bases; bases outside gene matches: 5. CDR3 length: 12 residues. Germline V gives CDR1 ENHRY, CDR2 SYGVKD. The CDR3 coding sequence is TGTGCCACACAGGGGTCCCCCTACGAGCAGTACTTC. Translation gives CATQGSPYEQYF.

This clonotype showed up just a few times. The rearrangement links TRBV29-1 to TRBJ2-7, with 11 bases aligning to TRBD2. The CDR3 totals 17 residues. Germline-derived CDR1 and CDR2 are SQVTM and ANQGSEA. Trimming took 6 bases from V and 0 from J; bases not matched to a gene: 13. Here the CDR3 DNA reads TGCAGCGTCGAGACTAGCGGGATGACTACGAGCTCCTACGAGCAGTACTTC. Translation gives CSVETSGMTTSSYEQYF.

This clonotype was seen a few times. The rearrangement links TRBV12-3 or TRBV12-4 to TRBJ2-4, with TRBD2 matching over 11 bases. V was pared by 8 bases and J by 0 bases, with 15 bases of the junction left unmatched. This CDR3 region has 19 residues. The CDR3 DNA reads as TGTGCCAGCGGTGTTCTAGCGGGGGGCTCCGCTTCAGCCAAAAACATTCAGTACTTC. Its translation is CASGVLAGGSASAKNIQYF.

The chain uses TRBV29-1 and TRBJ2-4; TRBD2 matches at 8 bases. Germline-derived CDR1 and CDR2 are SQVTM and ANQGSEA. The V and J ends lost 7 bases and 13 bases, in that order; junction bases with no gene match: 15. CDR3 length: 13 amino acids. Written as DNA, the CDR3 is TGCAGCGCAGGACTAGCCCACGGAGTCGGGCAGTACTTC. It is translated as CSAGLAHGVGQYF.

The chain couples TRBV3-1 to TRBJ2-7; 11 nucleotides line up with TRBD2. The CDR3 covers 16 residues. Trimming at V came to 0 bases and at J to 6 bases, leaving 7 bases not matched to a gene. From germline, CDR1 is LGHDT and CDR2 YNNKEL (reference sequence). In DNA form, the CDR3 reads TGTGCCAGCAGCCAAGATTTAAGGACTAGCGGGCGCGAGCAGTACTTC. This sequence encodes CASSQDLRTSGREQYF.

The chain links TRBV20-1 to TRBJ2-1, with 7 bases lining up with TRBD1. V shed 6 bases and J 5 bases; nucleotides not matched to a gene: 10. Germline loops: CDR1 DFQATT, CDR2 SNEGSKA (reference sequence). This CDR3 is 14 amino acids long. This chain's CDR3 is CSATERGQNNEQFF. In nucleotides, the CDR3 is TGCAGTGCCACTGAGAGGGGGCAAAACAATGAGCAGTTCTTC.

V usage is TRBV5-1 and J usage is TRBJ1-6; D is unresolved. The CDR3 totals 13 residues. Germline CDR1 SGHRS, CDR2 YFSETQ. The V end was cut by 2 bases, the J end by 8 bases, with 8 bases between. The CDR3 protein is CASSLGAYSPLHF. The CDR3 DNA reads TGCGCCAGCAGCTTAGGCGCGTATTCACCCCTCCACTTT.

The CDR3 sequence: CASSLGLLAGVFEQYF. CDR3 nucleotides: TGCGCCAGCAGCTTGGGCCTTCTAGCGGGAGTGTTTGAGCAGTACTTC. The chain links TRBV5-1 to TRBJ2-7; the match to TRBD2 covers 10 bases. Germline V gene sequence: CDR1 SGHRS, CDR2 YFSETQ. The junction had 10 bases not matched to a gene; V was cut back by 0 bases and J by 7 bases. The CDR3 has 16 amino acids.

V and J are TRBV4-1 and TRBJ2-7; D may be TRBD2 (6 bases). This CDR3 has 14 residues. The V and J ends lost 1 base and 6 bases respectively, with 13 bases between them. The germline gives CDR1 MGHRA, CDR2 YSYEKL. CDR3 in amino acids: CASSQGSGGGEQYF. As DNA, the CDR3 is TGCGCCAGCAGCCAAGGAAGTGGGGGAGGCGAGCAGTACTTC.

The rearrangement joins TRBV20-1 to TRBJ1-2, with D unclear. The CDR3 is made up of 13 amino acids. Germline CDR1 is DFQATT and CDR2 is SNEGSKA (reference sequence). Between the trimmed V and J ends, which lost 1 base and 6 bases, there was a span of 12 bases. The CDR3 protein is CSARGQVLDGYTF. The CDR3 DNA sequence: TGCAGTGCTAGAGGCCAGGTCCTTGATGGCTACACCTTC.

There are a few counts of this clonotype. The chain carries TRBV29-1 and TRBJ2-1; 8 nucleotides align to TRBD2. Per germline, CDR1 SQVTM and CDR2 ANQGSEA. The CDR3 contains 15 residues. J gave up 2 bases and V 0 bases, and 3 bases lay outside the gene matches. CDR3 nucleotides: TGCAGCGTTGAAGACGGGGGGGGCACCTACAATGAGCAGTTCTTC. Its translation: CSVEDGGGTYNEQFF.